Shown below are 18 T cell receptor beta chains from a single sample sequenced in a study of technical replicates of blood from a handful of donors. Method: immunoSEQ multiplex PCR; TCRdb's copy keeps in-frame clones and lacks some. The sample lists 75,000 to 100,000 clones, 90% to 95% occurring once. Sequencing was performed on T cells isolated from PBMCs. These receptors all stem from a human donor in good health.

The CDR3, as DNA: TGTGCCAGCAGCTTAGCTGAGACTAGCGGATACGAGCAGTACTTC. It codes for CASSLAETSGYEQYF. The chain uses TRBV11-2 and TRBJ2-7; 9 bases agree with TRBD2. This CDR3 has 15 residues. Losses at the gene ends were 1 base for V and 4 bases for J; bases not matched to a gene: 5. Germline CDR1 is SGHAT and CDR2 is FQNNGV.

V usage is TRBV28 and J usage is TRBJ1-2, with 7 bases identical to TRBD1. The J segment lost 2 bases and the V segment lost 5 bases, leaving 5 bases of the junction unmatched. The CDR3 covers 14 residues. The germline V gene has CDR1 MDHEN and CDR2 SYDVKM. In nucleotides, the CDR3 is TGTGCCAGCAGTCCGACAGGGACCAACTATGGCTACACCTTC. This codes for CASSPTGTNYGYTF.

This chain joins TRBV4-1 and TRBJ1-2, with 7 bases that match TRBD1. Germline values: CDR1 MGHRA, CDR2 YSYEKL. V was clipped by 4 bases and J by 0 bases; unmatched bases: 8. The CDR3 is 16 residues long. CDR3 sequence: CASSPEQGPANYGYTF. Here the CDR3 DNA reads TGCGCCAGCAGCCCGGAACAGGGGCCAGCTAACTATGGCTACACCTTC.

The chain carries TRBV6-6 and TRBJ1-1, with a possible D match to TRBD1 (5 bases). Germline V gene sequence: CDR1 MNHNY, CDR2 SVGAGI (reference sequence). Deletions cut 6 bases from V and 1 base from J, with 9 bases between. The CDR3 contains 13 residues. CDR3 nucleotides: TGTGCCAGCAGACCAGACAGGAACACTGAAGCTTTCTTT. This sequence encodes CASRPDRNTEAFF.

V usage is TRBV11-2 and J usage is TRBJ1-2; a possible D gene is TRBD1 (6 bases). The CDR3 contains 14 residues. The V end was cut by 5 bases, the J end by 4 bases, with 14 bases between. Germline-derived CDR1 and CDR2 are SGHAT and FQNNGV. Here the CDR3 DNA reads TGTGCCAGCAGCGGTAGGACACAGGGCTATGGCTACACCTTC. It codes for CASSGRTQGYGYTF.

This chain links TRBV27 with TRBJ1-5, with TRBD1 matching 7 bases. Germline values: CDR1 MNHEY, CDR2 SMNVEV (reference sequence). The CDR3 sequence is 16 residues long. The V gene end was trimmed by 6 bases and the J gene end by 2 bases; junction bases not matched to a gene: 10. CDR3 coding DNA: TGTGCCAGCAGCCGACAGGGTGAGTTCGGCAATCAGCCCCAGCATTTT. This translates into CASSRQGEFGNQPQHF.

The rearrangement uses TRBV10-3 and TRBJ1-1; D is undetermined. The V end was cut by 3 bases, the J end by 0 bases, with 5 bases between. The CDR3 runs 13 residues. The V gene's germline CDR1 is ENHRY and CDR2 SYGVKD. CDR3 coding DNA: TGTGCCATCAGTGAAGCTGTGAACACTGAAGCTTTCTTT. It encodes CAISEAVNTEAFF.

The CDR3 sequence: CSAVGTSTNEKLFF. The CDR3 DNA reads as TGCAGCGCCGTGGGGACATCAACTAATGAAAAACTGTTTTTT. The rearrangement uses TRBV29-1 and TRBJ1-4; maybe TRBD1 (6 bases). From germline, CDR1 is SQVTM and CDR2 ANQGSEA. The CDR3 loop spans 14 amino acids. V was shortened by 7 bases and J by 0 bases, with 12 bases between the two germline ends.

This clone was observed a single time. V and J are TRBV19 and TRBJ2-3; the D gene is possibly TRBD2 (6 bases). V lost 1 base and J lost 2, with 13 bases in between. CDR3 length: 16 amino acids. The germline CDR1 and CDR2 sequences are LNHDA and SQIVND (reference sequence). The CDR3 sequence is CASSIGDLPSTDTQYF. In DNA, the CDR3 is TGTGCCAGTAGTATAGGGGACTTACCGTCCACAGATACGCAGTATTTT.

On this clone: Distinct nucleotide sequences in the sample also encode this CDR3. This rearrangement joins TRBV9 to TRBJ1-1; D is unclear. The CDR3 loop spans 13 amino acids. CDR1 is SGDLS, CDR2 YYNGEE, per germline. V was pared by 3 bases and J by 0 bases, with 6 bases between. CDR3 DNA: TGTGCCAGCAGCGGCGGTCTGAACACTGAAGCTTTCTTT. Its protein product is CASSGGLNTEAFF.

The V and J genes are TRBV5-1 and TRBJ1-2, with D possibly matching TRBD1 (5 bases). The CDR3 is made up of 15 amino acids. Trimming took off 0 bases at V and 0 bases at J, with 9 bases between the two ends. Germline V gives CDR1 SGHRS, CDR2 YFSETQ. The CDR3 nucleotides read TGCGCCAGCAGCTTGGGTGAGACAGCTAACTATGGCTACACCTTC. Translating gives CASSLGETANYGYTF.

This chain links TRBV11-2 with TRBJ2-5; D is unclear. The CDR3 is 14 amino acids. Germline CDR1 reads SGHAT; CDR2 reads FQNNGV. Trimming removed 1 base from V and 1 base from J, with 7 bases in between. CDR3 sequence (DNA): TGTGCCAGCAGCTTAGTAATCCTCCAAGAGACCCAGTACTTC. Protein: CASSLVILQETQYF.

This chain joins TRBV14 and TRBJ1-1; possible D gene TRBD1, 5 bases. The CDR3 covers 16 residues. CDR1 and CDR2 from the germline V gene are SGHDN and FVKESK. V gave up 2 bases and J gave up 0 bases, with 13 bases separating them. Here the CDR3 DNA reads TGTGCCAGCAGCCAATGGCAGGGCCTAATGAACACTGAAGCTTTCTTT. The encoded protein is CASSQWQGLMNTEAFF.

V and J are TRBV5-4 and TRBJ2-1; 7 bases map to TRBD1. V dropped 3 bases and J dropped 4; count of bases not matched to a gene: 16. The CDR3 contains 18 residues. Germline V gene data show CDR1 as SGHNT and CDR2 as YYREEE (reference sequence). CDR3 protein: CASSYRGNKPRRYNEQFF. In DNA form, the CDR3 reads TGTGCCAGCAGCTACAGGGGTAACAAGCCGAGACGATACAATGAGCAGTTCTTC.

The gene calls are TRBV7-2 and TRBJ2-7; 12 nucleotides line up with TRBD2. The junction had 6 bases not matched to a gene; V was cut back by 5 bases and J by 4 bases. CDR3 size: 15 residues. Germline V lookup: CDR1 SGHTA, CDR2 FQGNSA. CDR3 nucleotides: TGTGCCAGCAGCCGTAGCCTAGCGGGGGGGTACGAGCAGTACTTC. Translating gives CASSRSLAGGYEQYF. Variable domain in full (rest from reference TRBV7-2 and TRBJ2-7): GAGVSQSPSNKVTEKGKDVELRCDPISGHTALYWYRQSLGQGLEFLIYFQGNSAPDKSGLPSDRFSAERTGGSVSTLTIQRTQQEDSAVYLCASSRSLAGGYEQYFGPGTRLTVT.

The chain recombines TRBV6-4 with TRBJ2-1; D is possibly TRBD2 (6 bases). The V end was cut by 7 bases, the J end by 7 bases, with 8 bases between. Germline V gene lookup returns CDR1 MRHNA and CDR2 SNTAGT. CDR3 length equals 11 residues. CDR3 DNA: TGTGCCAGCACGGAGGGGAATGAGCAGTTCTTC. Translation: CASTEGNEQFF.

The J gene is TRBJ2-7, the V gene TRBV6-5, with D maybe TRBD1 (6 bases). CDR3 length equals 14 residues. CDR1 is MNHEY and CDR2 is SVGAGI in the germline V gene. V was trimmed by 0 bases and J by 3 bases, leaving 9 bases between them. The DNA of the CDR3 is TGTGCCAGCAGTTACTCGGGCAGGGGCTACGAGCAGTACTTC. It encodes CASSYSGRGYEQYF.

This clone was seen only once. CDR3 nucleotide sequence: TGTGCCAGCAGCTTGGGGGTGAGGACGAACACCGGGGAGCTGTTTTTT. Translated: CASSLGVRTNTGELFF. The gene calls are TRBV5-5 and TRBJ2-2, with unresolved D. Trimming took 0 bases from V and 0 from J, leaving 9 bases between them. The V gene's germline CDR1 is SGHKS and CDR2 YYEKEE (reference sequence). This CDR3 region has 16 residues.